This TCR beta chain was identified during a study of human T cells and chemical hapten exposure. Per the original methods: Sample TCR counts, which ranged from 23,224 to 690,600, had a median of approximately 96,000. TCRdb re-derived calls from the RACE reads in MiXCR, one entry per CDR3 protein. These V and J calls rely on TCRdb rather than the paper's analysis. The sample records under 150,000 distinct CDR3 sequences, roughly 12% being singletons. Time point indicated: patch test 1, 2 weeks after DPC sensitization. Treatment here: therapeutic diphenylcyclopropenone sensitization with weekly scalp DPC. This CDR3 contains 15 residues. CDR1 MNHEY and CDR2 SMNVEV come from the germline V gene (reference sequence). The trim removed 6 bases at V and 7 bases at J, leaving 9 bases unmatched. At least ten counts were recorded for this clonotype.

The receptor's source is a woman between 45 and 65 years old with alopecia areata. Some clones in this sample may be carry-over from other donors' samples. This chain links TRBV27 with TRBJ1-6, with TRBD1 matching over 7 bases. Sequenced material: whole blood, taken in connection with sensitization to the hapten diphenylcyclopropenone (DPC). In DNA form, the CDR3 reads TGTGCCAGCAGCTGGACCGGGACAGCCAATTCACCCCTCCACTTT. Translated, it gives CASSWTGTANSPLHF.